This TCR beta chain appears in the sequencing data of a study of T cells in Graves' hyperthyroidism and ophthalmopathy. Germline values: CDR1 GTSNPN, CDR2 SVGIG (reference sequence). CDR3 length equals 13 residues. V gave up 1 base and J gave up 3 bases, with 8 bases separating them. From RNA transcripts, TCR beta CDR3 regions were amplified. TCR CDR3 underwent first-round RT-PCR with the HTBI primer set. A single record per CDR3 protein comes from TCRdb applying MiXCR to the multiplex PCR reads. The sample comprises around 300,000 distinct CDR3 sequences, about an eighth of which are singletons, and around 7.9% rests with the top ten. This clonotype was seen at least ten times. Those with hyperthyroidism were 18 to 65 years old, newly diagnosed, and ill for under 2 months.

This clonotype originated in a woman aged 30 to 39 with Graves' hyperthyroidism that later progressed to Graves' ophthalmopathy. The V gene is TRBV30, the J gene TRBJ2-3; D might be TRBD1 (6 bases). Specimen: blood. The CDR3 sequence: CAWSGGRTDTQYF. The CDR3 DNA is TGTGCCTGGAGTGGGGGGCGGACAGATACGCAGTATTTT.